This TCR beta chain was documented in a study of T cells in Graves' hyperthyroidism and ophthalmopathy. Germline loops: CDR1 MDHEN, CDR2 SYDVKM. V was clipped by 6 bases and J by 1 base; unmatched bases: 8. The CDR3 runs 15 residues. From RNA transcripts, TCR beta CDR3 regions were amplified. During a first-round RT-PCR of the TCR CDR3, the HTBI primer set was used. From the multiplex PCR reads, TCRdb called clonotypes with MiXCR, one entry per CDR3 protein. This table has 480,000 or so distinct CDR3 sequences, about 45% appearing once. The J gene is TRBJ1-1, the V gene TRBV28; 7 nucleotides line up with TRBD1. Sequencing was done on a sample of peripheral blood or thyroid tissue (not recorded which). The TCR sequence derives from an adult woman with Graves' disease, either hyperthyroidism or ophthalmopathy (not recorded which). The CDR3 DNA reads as TGTGCCAGCAGCCGCCGACAGGGTTGGAACACTGAAGCTTTCTTT. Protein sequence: CASSRRQGWNTEAFF. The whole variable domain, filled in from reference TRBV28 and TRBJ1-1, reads DVKVTQSSRYLVKRTGEKVFLECVQDMDHENMFWYRQDPGLGLRLIYFSYDVKMKEKGDIPEGYSVSREKKERFSLILESASTNQTSMYLCASSRRQGWNTEAFFGQGTRLTVV.